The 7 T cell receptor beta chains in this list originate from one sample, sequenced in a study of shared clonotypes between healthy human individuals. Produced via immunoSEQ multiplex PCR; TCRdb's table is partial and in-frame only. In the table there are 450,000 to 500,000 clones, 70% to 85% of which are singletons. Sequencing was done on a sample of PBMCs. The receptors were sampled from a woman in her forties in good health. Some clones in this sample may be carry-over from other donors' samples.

CDR3 sequence: CSVRPQREVIDTQYF. Here the CDR3 DNA reads TGCAGCGTGAGGCCCCAGCGGGAGGTTATAGATACGCAGTATTTT. The chain has TRBV29-1 and TRBJ2-3; the match to TRBD2 covers 9 bases. The CDR3 length is 15 residues. Germline assignment: CDR1 SQVTM and CDR2 ANQGSEA. After removal of 6 bases from V and 5 bases from J, the junction contained 12 bases not matched to a gene.

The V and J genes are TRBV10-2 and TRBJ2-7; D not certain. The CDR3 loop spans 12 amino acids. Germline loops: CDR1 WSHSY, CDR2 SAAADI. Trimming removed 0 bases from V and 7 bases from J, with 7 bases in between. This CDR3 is CASSESVGEQYF. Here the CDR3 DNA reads TGCGCCAGCAGTGAGTCGGTGGGAGAGCAGTACTTC.

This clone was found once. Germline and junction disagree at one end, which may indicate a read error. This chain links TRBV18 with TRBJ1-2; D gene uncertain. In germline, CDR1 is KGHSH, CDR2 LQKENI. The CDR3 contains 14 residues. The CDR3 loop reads CASSPPFNNNGYTF. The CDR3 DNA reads TGTGCCAGCTCACCACCTTTTAATAACAATGGCTACACCTTC.

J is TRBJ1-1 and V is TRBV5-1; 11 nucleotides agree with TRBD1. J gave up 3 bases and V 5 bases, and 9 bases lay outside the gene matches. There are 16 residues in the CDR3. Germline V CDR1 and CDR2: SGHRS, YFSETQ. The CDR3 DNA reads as TGCGCCAGCAGTTACGGGCGGACAGGGGGCTACACTGAAGCTTTCTTT. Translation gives CASSYGRTGGYTEAFF.

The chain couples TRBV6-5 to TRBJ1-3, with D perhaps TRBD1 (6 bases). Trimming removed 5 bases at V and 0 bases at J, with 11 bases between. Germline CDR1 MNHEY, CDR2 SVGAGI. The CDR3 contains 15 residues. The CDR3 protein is CASSRGAHSGNTIYF. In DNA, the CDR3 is TGTGCCAGCAGTCGGGGGGCACACTCTGGAAACACCATATATTTT.

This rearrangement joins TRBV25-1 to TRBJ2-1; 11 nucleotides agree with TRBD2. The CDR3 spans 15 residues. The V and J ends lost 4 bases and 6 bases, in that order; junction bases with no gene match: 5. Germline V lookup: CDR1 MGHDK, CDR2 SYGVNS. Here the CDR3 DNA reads TGTGCCAGCAGTGTGTTGACTAGCGGGACCAATGAGCAGTTCTTC. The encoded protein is CASSVLTSGTNEQFF.

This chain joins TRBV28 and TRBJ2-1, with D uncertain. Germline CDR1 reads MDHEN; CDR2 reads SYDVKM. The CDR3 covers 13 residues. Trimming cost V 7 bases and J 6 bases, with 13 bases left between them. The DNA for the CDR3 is TGTGCCAGCACCCACTCTCAAGGCAATGAGCAGTTCTTC. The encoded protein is CASTHSQGNEQFF.